Reported below is one TCR beta chain. This table comes from immunoSEQ multiplex PCR, and its TCRdb copy is limited to in-frame clones, with some not included. The table has several thousand clones, 82% seen once; the top ten hold roughly 0.87%. The source of the sample is a study of follicular helper T cells after annual influenza vaccination. Study in general: For some subjects, blood spans the 2013-2014, 2014-2015 and 2015-2016 annual vaccinations.

CDR1 and CDR2 (germline): SGHAT, FQNNGV. Deletions cut 6 bases from V and 6 bases from J, with 5 bases between. This CDR3 is 10 amino acids long. This sample's time point: 2015-2016 season, 7 days after influenza vaccination. Each time point used about 40 to 100 mL of blood. This TCR derives from an adult who received the influenza vaccine. The sample here was CXCR5+ CD38- circulating T follicular helper cells from blood, taken 7 days after influenza vaccination. Noted subset: circulating Tfh, non-naive CD4+CXCR5+PD-1+ (ICOS+CD38+ or ICOS-CD38-). The genes are TRBV11-2 and TRBJ1-1; no firm D call. The CDR3 DNA follows: TGTGCCAGCAGGCTTTCTGAAGCTTTCTTT. This translates into CASRLSEAFF. The variable domain in full, completed from reference TRBV11-2 and TRBJ1-1, reads EAGVAQSPRYKIIEKRQSVAFWCNPISGHATLYWYQQILGQGPKLLIQFQNNGVVDDSQLPKDRFSAERLKGVDSTLKIQPAKLEDSAVYLCASRLSEAFFGQGTRLTVV.